The entry below gives a single TCR beta chain sequence along with its context. Its antigen is not yet known. Base-call qualities are not available, and no considerably larger clone is one nucleotide away. The sample belongs to a study of blood T cell repertoires in COVID-19 (dated by TCRdb to 2020 to 2021). Notes on the research overall: Samples from collaborators originated in the United States, Italy and Spain and spanned both the acute and convalescent phases of COVID-19. Nearly every sample came with metadata listing a de-identified subject ID, COVID-19 status, age in years and sex. A freely available public database, intended as a resource for researchers studying the immune response to SARS-CoV-2, is where the repertoires were released. The prospective study material was composed of cDNA or gDNA derived from T cells, B-cell-depleted T cells, or PBMCs. The dataset comprised deeply sampled blood TCRbeta repertoires from subjects exposed to, actively infected with, or recovered from COVID-19. Where available, HLA class I and class II types were obtained from metadata supplied by the sample provider rather than from assay-based typing. The samples were drawn from two sources: the first 160 participants of the ongoing ImmuneRACE study, and fewer than 1,500 subjects contributed by 6 global collaborators. Broad study findings and their caveats: The quantity of clinical and demographic metadata differed by source and by participant and was supplied without curation.

TCRbeta CDR3 regions were amplified from genomic DNA by means of the immunoSEQ Assay, a bias-controlled multiplex PCR. Under the source paper's analysis protocol: Nucleated cell counts per sample were estimated from amplification of reference gene primers within the assay. To quantify the absolute abundance of each unique TCRbeta CDR3 rearrangement, sequence reads were collapsed and filtered. For each sample, productive Simpson clonality was calculated by taking the square root of Simpson's diversity index across productive rearrangements. TCRdb obtained this table from immuneACCESS and retained in-frame rearrangements with V and J assigned. These tables miss some clones; where compared with another copy, unresolved V genes account for less than half of the shortfall, and the remainder is unexplained. The D gene and trimming were derived from the DNA, and the V and J assignments and clone size from that table. This sample gives under 45,000 clones in total; roughly 90% of them show up just once. Together, the top ten hold roughly 21% of the sample.

The collaborating institutions used their own protocols to collect whole blood in K2EDTA tubes. For TCRbeta analysis, collaborators shipped samples in one of three forms: frozen whole blood, isolated PBMCs, or DNA extracted from either of those sample types. Relative to germline, V is 5 bases shorter and J is 6 bases shorter, with 11 bases between their ends. The CDR3 runs 14 amino acids, cysteine and phenylalanine included. Only the CDR3 portion is preserved as DNA: 42 bases, with reading frame beginning at the first base. CDR1 and CDR2 are read off the germline V gene as SGHAT and FQNNGV. The sequence is built from TRBV11-2 and TRBJ1-6; possibly the D gene is TRBD1, per 6 matching bases. This receptor was taken from an elderly woman in a cohort sampled during active or convalescent COVID-19. The specimen was peripheral blood. The DNA sequence is as follows: TGTGCCAGCAGCGAACAGGGAATTAATTCACCCCTCCACTTT. Its translation reads: CASSEQGINSPLHF. Outside the CDR3, residues come from the reference TRBV11-2 and TRBJ1-6 proteins, so the full variable domain is: EAGVAQSPRYKIIEKRQSVAFWCNPISGHATLYWYQQILGQGPKLLIQFQNNGVVDDSQLPKDRFSAERLKGVDSTLKIQPAKLEDSAVYLCASSEQGINSPLHFGNGTRLTVT.